The 26 T cell receptor beta chains presented below share a single source sample, sequenced in a study of blood T cell repertoires in COVID-19. TCRdb keeps only in-frame clones here, not all; method: immunoSEQ multiplex PCR. This table has roughly 70,000 clones, 85% to 90% appearing once. The specimen was peripheral blood. These receptors came from an elderly woman with active COVID-19.

The gene calls are TRBV10-3 and TRBJ2-3; a weak D match, TRBD2 (6 bases). The CDR3 sequence is 17 residues long. Trimming removed 7 bases at V and 3 bases at J, with 23 bases between. CDR1 is ENHRY, CDR2 SYGVKD, per germline. CDR3 DNA: TGTGCCATCACCCGGGCGGCGGAGGGCCGAGGTACAGATACGCAGTATTTT. Protein product: CAITRAAEGRGTDTQYF.

The V gene is TRBV12-3 or TRBV12-4, the J gene TRBJ2-1, with D possibly being TRBD1 (5 bases). V was pared by 8 bases and J by 9 bases, with 8 bases between. The CDR3 runs 10 residues. CDR3 region: CASGDSEQFF. CDR3 nucleotides: TGTGCCAGCGGAGACAGTGAGCAGTTCTTC.

In its sample, this clone was seen a few times. The chain uses TRBV18 and TRBJ2-7; maybe TRBD2 (6 bases). Deletions cut 1 base from V and 1 base from J, with 8 bases between. The CDR3 has 14 amino acids. The germline V gene encodes CDR1 KGHSH and CDR2 LQKENI. CDR3 sequence: CASSPRGVSYEQYF. The CDR3 DNA follows: TGTGCCAGCTCACCACGGGGGGTGTCCTACGAGCAGTACTTC.

V is TRBV28 and J is TRBJ1-4, with no clear D. The CDR3 has 16 residues. Germline CDR1 MDHEN, CDR2 SYDVKM. The germline V and J ends were trimmed by 4 bases and 8 bases, with 20 bases remaining between them. The CDR3, as DNA: TGTGCCAGCAGTTCCTTATCGAGCCGTGAATACGAAAAACTGTTTTTT. Encoded protein: CASSSLSSREYEKLFF.

The rearrangement uses TRBV5-1 and TRBJ2-3; 9 bases are shared with TRBD1. The CDR3 has 16 amino acids. The germline CDR1 and CDR2 sequences are SGHRS and YFSETQ. Trimming removed 4 bases from V and 3 bases from J; junction bases left unmatched: 9. The CDR3 spells CASSTATGGGTDTQYF. CDR3 nucleotides: TGCGCCAGCAGCACCGCGACAGGGGGGGGGACAGATACGCAGTATTTT.

This chain joins TRBV7-9 and TRBJ1-2, with a possible D match to TRBD1 (5 bases). With 1 base removed from V and 6 bases from J, the gap between germline ends came to 15 bases. This CDR3 is 15 amino acids long. Germline CDR1 reads SEHNR; CDR2 reads FQNEAQ (reference sequence). The CDR3 reads CASSLGTAQGNGYTF. CDR3 DNA sequence: TGTGCCAGCAGCTTAGGGACGGCTCAGGGTAATGGCTACACCTTC.

This chain links TRBV28 with TRBJ1-1; possibly TRBD1 for D (6 bases). The CDR3 extends over 16 amino acids. The germline V and J ends were trimmed by 7 bases and 0 bases, with 18 bases remaining between them. CDR1 is MDHEN, CDR2 SYDVKM, per germline. In DNA form, the CDR3 reads TGTGCCAGCACCCGAGGGGGGGGCGTTATGAACACTGAAGCTTTCTTT. It specifies CASTRGGGVMNTEAFF.

This chain connects TRBV11-3 to TRBJ2-1; TRBD2 matches at 10 bases. The V and J ends lost 6 bases and 6 bases, in that order; junction bases with no gene match: 11. Germline V gene sequence: CDR1 SGHNT, CDR2 YENEEA. This CDR3 has 16 residues. The DNA for the CDR3 is TGTGCCAGCAGTCTAACGACTAGCGGGTGGGTCAATGAGCAGTTCTTC. Translating it yields CASSLTTSGWVNEQFF.

The rearrangement links TRBV10-3 to TRBJ2-3; TRBD2 agrees at 8 bases. CDR3 length: 17 residues. Looked up from germline, CDR1 is ENHRY and CDR2 is SYGVKD. V lost 3 bases to trimming and J lost 1 base; unmatched junction nucleotides: 9. The chain's CDR3 is CAISDILADSGTDTQYF. The CDR3 nucleotides are TGTGCCATCAGTGACATACTAGCGGATTCTGGCACAGATACGCAGTATTTT.

This clone came up once. The V gene is TRBV18, the J gene TRBJ1-2, with a tentative D call TRBD1 (5 bases). This CDR3 contains 13 residues. Trimming removed 3 bases from V and 8 bases from J, with 13 bases in between. Germline values: CDR1 KGHSH, CDR2 LQKENI. CDR3 loop: CASSPPERQGYTF. The CDR3 nucleotides are TGTGCCAGCTCACCGCCGGAGCGACAGGGCTACACCTTC.

This clone appeared a few times. The chain joins TRBV7-2 to TRBJ1-6; the D gene is possibly TRBD1 (6 bases). The CDR3 is 15 amino acids. The germline V and J ends were trimmed by 1 base and 7 bases, with 11 bases remaining between them. Germline V CDR1 and CDR2: SGHTA, FQGNSA. In DNA form, the CDR3 reads TGTGCCAGCAGCTTAGTAGGCAGGGGAAATTCACCCCTCCACTTT. Translated: CASSLVGRGNSPLHF.

The chain links TRBV12-3 or TRBV12-4 to TRBJ1-1; TRBD1 might be the D (5 bases). The CDR3 is 12 residues long. V lost 8 bases to trimming and J lost 11 bases, with 18 bases between them. CDR3 region: CASCRGEGKAFF. The CDR3 region has the DNA TGTGCCAGCTGCCGGGGGGAGGGAAAGGCTTTCTTT.

The gene calls are TRBV27 and TRBJ2-1, with 8 bases fitting TRBD1. Germline assignment: CDR1 MNHEY and CDR2 SMNVEV (reference sequence). The CDR3 runs 16 residues. V was clipped by 2 bases and J by 0 bases; unmatched bases: 3. The CDR3 loop is CASSLRGQVSYNEQFF. The CDR3 DNA reads as TGTGCCAGCAGTTTACGGGGACAGGTCTCCTACAATGAGCAGTTCTTC.

The chain carries TRBV9 and TRBJ1-2, with D tentatively TRBD1 (6 bases). The CDR3 has 15 amino acids. Germline V gene data show CDR1 as SGDLS and CDR2 as YYNGEE. V was pared by 0 bases and J by 2 bases, with 11 bases between. The CDR3 nucleotides read TGTGCCAGCAGCGTAGACGGGACACCGAACTATGGCTACACCTTC. This codes for CASSVDGTPNYGYTF.

This sequence joins TRBV4-3 and TRBJ2-3; TRBD2 agrees at 9 bases. CDR3 size: 15 residues. V lost 5 bases to trimming and J lost 10 bases; unmatched junction nucleotides: 13. Germline loops: CDR1 LGHNA, CDR2 YSLEER. The CDR3 loop reads CASSLASGTPTAQYF. DNA of the CDR3: TGCGCCAGCAGCTTGGCTAGCGGGACTCCCACGGCGCAGTATTTT.

The rearrangement links TRBV7-2 to TRBJ2-7; TRBD2 might be the D (5 bases). This CDR3 has 15 residues. Trimming removed 4 bases from V and 3 bases from J, with 16 bases in between. Germline lookup yields CDR1 SGHTA and CDR2 FQGNSA. The CDR3 DNA reads TGTGCCAGCAGCTCCCGGGGTCGATTCTTCTACGAGCAGTACTTC. This gives the protein CASSSRGRFFYEQYF.

In this sample, this clone turned up a few times. J is TRBJ1-2 and V is TRBV7-9; the D gene is possibly TRBD1 (6 bases). Germline V gene lookup returns CDR1 SEHNR and CDR2 FQNEAQ (reference sequence). Trimming pared 1 base from V and 6 bases from J, leaving 12 bases between. This CDR3 spans 14 amino acids. CDR3 sequence: CASSLDSGADGYTF. Written as DNA, the CDR3 is TGTGCCAGCAGCTTAGATTCAGGGGCCGATGGCTACACCTTC.

The CDR3 region is CAWSRTSSGRFNEQFF. CDR3 nucleotide sequence: TGTGCCTGGAGTCGCACAAGCAGCGGGAGGTTTAATGAGCAGTTCTTC. The J gene is TRBJ2-1, the V gene TRBV30; 9 nucleotides agree with TRBD2. The CDR3 has 16 residues. V gave up 2 bases and J gave up 7 bases; unmatched junction bases: 12. Germline loops: CDR1 GTSNPN, CDR2 SVGIG (reference sequence). The variable domain in full, completed from reference TRBV30 and TRBJ2-1, reads SQTIHQWPATLVQPVGSPLSLECTVEGTSNPNLYWYRQAAGRGLQLLFYSVGIGQISSEVPQNLSASRPQDRQFILSSKKLLLSDSGFYLCAWSRTSSGRFNEQFFGPGTRLTVL.

The chain joins TRBV5-6 to TRBJ2-2; D unclear. This CDR3 comprises 14 residues. CDR1 SGHDT and CDR2 YYEEEE come from the germline V gene. Trimming pared 0 bases from V and 1 base from J, leaving 4 bases between. The CDR3 spells CASSLALNTGELFF. In nucleotides, the CDR3 is TGTGCCAGCAGCTTGGCCCTGAACACCGGGGAGCTGTTTTTT.

The gene calls are TRBV4-1 and TRBJ2-2; D might be TRBD1 (6 bases). The CDR3 is 13 residues long. Per the germline V gene, CDR1 is MGHRA and CDR2 is YSYEKL. V was shortened by 4 bases and J by 7 bases, with 10 bases between the two germline ends. CDR3 in amino acids: CASSPTGGGELFF. The CDR3 nucleotides are TGCGCCAGCAGCCCGACAGGAGGCGGGGAGCTGTTTTTT.

V gene TRBV7-2 combines with J gene TRBJ1-2; D is unresolved. V lost 4 bases and J 4 bases, leaving 13 bases between the germline ends. Germline assignment: CDR1 SGHTA and CDR2 FQGNSA. The CDR3 extends over 14 amino acids. CDR3 in DNA: TGTGCCAGCAGCTGGTCAATGGAGGGCTATGGCTACACCTTC. This translates into CASSWSMEGYGYTF.

This chain joins TRBV12-3 or TRBV12-4 and TRBJ1-1; D is perhaps TRBD1 (5 bases). Between the trimmed V and J ends, which lost 5 bases and 10 bases, there was a span of 14 bases. The CDR3 contains 12 residues. CDR3 sequence reads: CASSQGDLGAFF. The CDR3 DNA follows: TGTGCCAGCAGTCAAGGGGATTTGGGAGCTTTCTTT.

CDR3 sequence reads: CASTLTYEQYF. The CDR3 region has the DNA TGTGCCAGCACTCTCACTTACGAGCAGTACTTC. The V gene is TRBV6-5, the J gene TRBJ2-7; D uncertain. The CDR3 has 11 residues. The V end lost 7 bases, the J end lost 4 bases, and 8 bases lay between the germline ends. Looked up from germline, CDR1 is MNHEY and CDR2 is SVGAGI.

V usage is TRBV7-2 and J usage is TRBJ2-1; TRBD2 matches 8 bases. Germline CDR1 is SGHTA and CDR2 is FQGNSA. The CDR3 totals 16 residues. With 1 base clipped from V and 4 bases from J, the junction kept 6 bases outside the gene matches. The chain's CDR3 is CASSLVPGGSYNEQFF. In DNA form, the CDR3 reads TGTGCCAGCAGCTTAGTACCGGGAGGGTCGTACAATGAGCAGTTCTTC.

This sequence joins TRBV11-3 and TRBJ2-1, with D possibly matching TRBD2 (6 bases). CDR3 length: 16 amino acids. Trimming pared 1 base from V and 0 bases from J, leaving 10 bases between. Per germline, CDR1 SGHNT and CDR2 YENEEA. DNA for the CDR3: TGTGCCAGCAGCTTAGGGGTTAGCGGCTCCTACAATGAGCAGTTCTTC. It yields the protein CASSLGVSGSYNEQFF.

V gene TRBV12-3 or TRBV12-4 combines with J gene TRBJ1-1; TRBD1 might be the D (5 bases). The CDR3 consists of 13 residues. V lost 7 bases to trimming and J lost 1 base, with 10 bases between them. CDR3 bases: TGTGCCAGCACCCGCGACAGGAACACTGAAGCTTTCTTT. Its protein is CASTRDRNTEAFF.